One and the same sample provided the 20 T cell receptor beta chains below, sequenced in a study of T cells in Graves' hyperthyroidism and ophthalmopathy. The TCR beta CDR3 regions underwent amplification using RNA transcripts as the source. The HTBI primer set served for first-round RT-PCR of the TCR CDR3. MiXCR, run by TCRdb on the multiplex PCR reads, gives a single entry per CDR3 protein. The sample lists roughly 130,000 distinct CDR3 sequences; roughly a fifth were seen once. Specimen: blood. The receptors were gathered from a woman aged 45-59 years with Graves' hyperthyroidism that later progressed to Graves' ophthalmopathy.

This chain joins TRBV7-2 and TRBJ2-1; 8 bases line up with TRBD2. With V trimmed by 3 bases and J by 3 bases, 4 bases remained unmatched. This CDR3 has 15 amino acids. Germline V gives CDR1 SGHTA, CDR2 FQGNSA. CDR3 DNA: TGTGCCAGCAGCTTCGCGGGAGGTCTCTACAATGAGCAGTTCTTC. Translating it yields CASSFAGGLYNEQFF.

This clonotype was detected ten times or more. V usage is TRBV7-3 and J usage is TRBJ2-7, with D perhaps matching TRBD2 (5 bases). The CDR3 sequence is 15 residues long. The V gene lost 5 bases and the J gene lost 2 bases, with 16 bases spanning the gap. Germline V lookup: CDR1 SGHTA, CDR2 FQGTGA. The CDR3: CASSLSGGPPYEQYF. CDR3 sequence (DNA): TGTGCCAGCAGCCTTTCAGGAGGCCCACCCTACGAGCAGTACTTC. Filled out from reference TRBV7-3 and TRBJ2-7, the complete variable domain reads GAGVSQTPSNKVTEKGKYVELRCDPISGHTALYWYRQSLGQGPEFLIYFQGTGAADDSGLPNDRFFAVRPEGSVSTLKIQRTERGDSAVYLCASSLSGGPPYEQYFGPGTRLTVT.

This clonotype was found many times. The chain employs TRBV30 and TRBJ1-2; D may be TRBD1 (5 bases). V lost 2 bases to trimming and J lost 7 bases, with 14 bases between them. The CDR3 consists of 13 residues. Germline CDR1 is GTSNPN and CDR2 is SVGIG (reference sequence). The CDR3 sequence is CAWSQRAGGGYTF. In nucleotides, the CDR3 is TGTGCCTGGAGTCAGAGAGCGGGGGGTGGCTACACCTTC.

This clonotype has ten or more counts. The chain is built from TRBV20-1 and TRBJ2-7; a possible D gene is TRBD1 (6 bases). This CDR3 is built from 13 residues. V was clipped by 6 bases and J by 5 bases, with 17 bases between them. Germline V lookup: CDR1 DFQATT, CDR2 SNEGSKA (reference sequence). Here the CDR3 reads CSALRGWRDEQYF. The CDR3 DNA sequence: TGCAGTGCCCTAAGGGGGTGGAGAGACGAGCAGTACTTC.

The chain links TRBV18 to TRBJ1-2; D is unclear. Germline V lookup: CDR1 KGHSH, CDR2 LQKENI. V lost 6 bases and J lost 2, with 13 bases in between. The CDR3 runs to 14 residues. The CDR3: CASSPAARNYGYTF. CDR3 in DNA: TGTGCCAGCTCGCCCGCCGCTAGGAACTATGGCTACACCTTC.

Only a few counts were recorded for this clonotype. The J gene is TRBJ2-2, the V gene TRBV11-1, with TRBD2 identical over 8 bases. The CDR3 covers 17 residues. Per the germline V gene, CDR1 is SGHAT and CDR2 is FQDESV (reference sequence). V shed 1 base and J 5 bases; nucleotides not matched to a gene: 9. CDR3 in amino acids: CASSLDAGAGVTGELFF. CDR3 DNA sequence: TGTGCCAGCAGCTTAGATGCCGGAGCGGGAGTAACCGGGGAGCTGTTTTTT.

This clonotype has ten or more counts. The chain combines TRBV30 with TRBJ1-2, with unresolved D. The CDR3 runs to 12 residues. The germline CDR1 and CDR2 sequences are GTSNPN and SVGIG (reference sequence). The ends were cut back, 6 bases at V and 7 bases at J, with 15 bases in the middle. Here the CDR3 reads CACPQQAPGYTF. In DNA, the CDR3 is TGTGCCTGCCCCCAGCAGGCCCCTGGCTACACCTTC.

V usage is TRBV12-3 or TRBV12-4 and J usage is TRBJ2-1; 10 bases line up with TRBD2. The V and J ends lost 2 bases and 6 bases, in that order; junction bases with no gene match: 10. This CDR3 comprises 17 residues. The CDR3 DNA follows: TGTGCCAGCAGTTTAATGGCTAGCGGGGGCGAAACCAATGAGCAGTTCTTC. Amino acid sequence: CASSLMASGGETNEQFF.

The table lists this clonotype with a few counts. This could be a read error, since a much larger clone is one nucleotide away. J is TRBJ2-7 and V is TRBV18; D is ambiguous. CDR1 and CDR2 from the germline V gene are KGHSH and LQKENI. Trimming stripped 3 bases from V and 5 bases from J, with 14 bases between. The CDR3 spans 14 residues. The CDR3 bases are TGTGCCAGCTCACCCGCCGCAGTTACCCACGAGCAGTACTTC. Protein product: CASSPAAVTHEQYF.

The rearrangement links TRBV18 to TRBJ2-7; D is possibly TRBD1 or TRBD2 (5 bases each). The CDR3 length is 15 residues. The V gene's germline CDR1 is KGHSH and CDR2 LQKENI. V was pared by 0 bases and J by 1 base, with 10 bases between. CDR3 DNA: TGTGCCAGCTCACCACCCGGGGCCAGATCCTACGAGCAGTACTTC. This gives the protein CASSPPGARSYEQYF. Full variable domain (rest looked up from reference TRBV18 and TRBJ2-7): NAGVMQNPRHLVRRRGQEARLRCSPMKGHSHVYWYRQLPEEGLKFMVYLQKENIIDESGMPKERFSAEFPKEGPSILRIQQVVRGDSAAYFCASSPPGARSYEQYFGPGTRLTVT.

This clonotype was observed many times. The chain combines TRBV7-3 with TRBJ2-3, with a weak D call TRBD2 (6 bases). The germline gives CDR1 SGHTA, CDR2 FQGTGA. This CDR3 comprises 15 residues. V was trimmed by 3 bases and J by 5 bases, leaving 15 bases between them. CDR3 nucleotides: TGTGCCAGCAGCTTTAGCGGACCCTCGGGAGATACGCAGTATTTT. Residues: CASSFSGPSGDTQYF.

This clonotype was seen many times. The V gene is TRBV28, the J gene TRBJ2-1, with D maybe TRBD2 (6 bases). The germline V gene encodes CDR1 MDHEN and CDR2 SYDVKM. The CDR3 spans 15 residues. V lost 9 bases and J 8 bases, leaving 23 bases between the germline ends. The CDR3 here is CASLRSGLPGDEQFF. In DNA form, the CDR3 reads TGTGCCAGTCTTCGTTCGGGACTCCCAGGCGATGAGCAGTTCTTC.

This clonotype was picked up a small number of times. The chain employs TRBV28 and TRBJ2-7; 8 nucleotides align to TRBD1. V lost 6 bases to trimming and J lost 2 bases; unmatched junction nucleotides: 9. Germline CDR1 reads MDHEN; CDR2 reads SYDVKM. The CDR3 is 15 amino acids. The CDR3 nucleotides are TGTGCCAGCAGCCCGGACAGGGCGATTCCCTACGAGCAGTACTTC. This codes for CASSPDRAIPYEQYF. Looking up the rest from reference TRBV28 and TRBJ2-7 gives the full variable domain: DVKVTQSSRYLVKRTGEKVFLECVQDMDHENMFWYRQDPGLGLRLIYFSYDVKMKEKGDIPEGYSVSREKKERFSLILESASTNQTSMYLCASSPDRAIPYEQYFGPGTRLTVT.

The chain joins TRBV20-1 to TRBJ2-3, with a weak D call TRBD2 (5 bases). Germline V gene sequence: CDR1 DFQATT, CDR2 SNEGSKA (reference sequence). Trimming removed 3 bases from V and 3 bases from J, with 16 bases in between. The CDR3 has 15 amino acids. CDR3 sequence: CSASSTMRATDTQYF. Here the CDR3 DNA reads TGCAGTGCTAGTTCTACGATGCGGGCAACAGATACGCAGTATTTT.

The V and J genes are TRBV3-1 and TRBJ2-7; possibly TRBD1 or TRBD2 for D (5 bases each). V was shortened by 6 bases and J by 6 bases, with 24 bases between the two germline ends. This CDR3 has 16 amino acids. CDR1 and CDR2 (germline): LGHDT, YNNKEL (reference sequence). The CDR3 loop reads CASSLRPGRALPEQYF. The CDR3 coding sequence is TGTGCCAGCAGTCTTCGCCCGGGGCGGGCCCTCCCCGAGCAGTACTTC.

This clonotype was seen ten or more times. The junction differs from germline at one of its ends, possibly a read error. The CDR3: CTSSRDSRGNQPQHF. DNA for the CDR3: TGTACCAGCAGCAGAGACAGTAGAGGCAATCAGCCCCAGCATTTT. J is TRBJ1-5 and V is TRBV6-1, with D maybe TRBD1 (5 bases). In germline, CDR1 is MNHNS, CDR2 SASEGT. CDR3 length equals 15 residues.

There are many counts of this clonotype. The CDR3 sequence: CASSFGWGTGNQPQHF. The CDR3 DNA reads TGTGCCAGCAGTTTTGGCTGGGGGACGGGTAATCAGCCCCAGCATTTT. V is TRBV28 and J is TRBJ1-5, with a tentative D call TRBD1 (5 bases). The germline CDR1 and CDR2 sequences are MDHEN and SYDVKM. The CDR3 loop spans 16 amino acids. The V end was cut by 3 bases, the J end by 4 bases, with 16 bases between.

The J gene is TRBJ2-1, the V gene TRBV3-1; D is perhaps TRBD1 (6 bases). The CDR3 extends over 12 amino acids. V was clipped by 5 bases and J by 5 bases, with 7 bases between them. Germline V CDR1 and CDR2: LGHDT, YNNKEL (reference sequence). CDR3 loop: CASSRGNNEQFF. CDR3 bases: TGTGCCAGCAGCAGGGGGAACAATGAGCAGTTCTTC.

There are many counts of this clonotype. The V gene is TRBV2, the J gene TRBJ2-3, with 7 bases identical to TRBD1. This CDR3 comprises 15 residues. CDR1 and CDR2 (germline): SNHLY, FYNNEI. Trimming cost V 4 bases and J 4 bases; bases outside gene matches: 8. The CDR3, as DNA: TGTGCCAGCAGTGGAAAACAGGGGATGGCAGATACGCAGTATTTT. Protein: CASSGKQGMADTQYF.

About this clonotype: This may arise from a read error, as a much more abundant clone is one base away. The genes are TRBV28 and TRBJ1-1, with a weak D call TRBD1 (6 bases). V lost 2 bases to trimming and J lost 7 bases, with 11 bases between them. Looked up from germline, CDR1 is MDHEN and CDR2 is SYDVKM. The CDR3 spans 13 residues. The CDR3 spells CASSLAGASEAFF. CDR3 DNA: TGTGCCAGCAGTTTAGCGGGGGCGAGTGAAGCTTTCTTT.